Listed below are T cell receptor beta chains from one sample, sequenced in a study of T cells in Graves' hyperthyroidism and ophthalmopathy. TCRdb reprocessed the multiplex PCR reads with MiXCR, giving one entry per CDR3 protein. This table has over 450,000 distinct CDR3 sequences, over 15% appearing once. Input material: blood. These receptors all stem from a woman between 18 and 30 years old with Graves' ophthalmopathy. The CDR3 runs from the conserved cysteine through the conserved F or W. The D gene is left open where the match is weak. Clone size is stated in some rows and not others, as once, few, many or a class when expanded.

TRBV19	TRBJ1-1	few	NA	TGTGCCACCGGCCCGGTGATTGGCGCTTTCTTT	CATGPVIGAFF
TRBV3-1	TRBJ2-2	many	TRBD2	TGTGCCAGCAGCCGCAAGGTGGCGGGAGGGAACACCGGGGAGCTGTTTTTT	CASSRKVAGGNTGELFF
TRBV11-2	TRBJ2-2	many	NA	TGTGCCAGCAGCTTTCTAGGATCGAACACCGGGGAGCTGTTTTTT	CASSFLGSNTGELFF
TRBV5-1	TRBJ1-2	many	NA	TGCGCCAGCAGCTTGGACAGGTCAACGGTCATCTATGGCTACACCTTC	CASSLDRSTVIYGYTF
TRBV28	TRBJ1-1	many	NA	TGTGCCAGCAGTCCCCAGGTTATGAACACTGAAGCTTTCTTT	CASSPQVMNTEAFF
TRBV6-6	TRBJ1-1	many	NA	TGTGCCAGCAGTTACCTTAGACAGGCCGAAGCTTTCTTT	CASSYLRQAEAFF
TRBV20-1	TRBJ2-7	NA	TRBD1	TGCAGTGCTTCCAGACCTACAGGGGATCGGTACGAGCAGTACTTC	CSASRPTGDRYEQYF
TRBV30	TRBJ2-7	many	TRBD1	TGTGCCTGGAGGACAGGGGTCCTCTCCTACGAGCAGTACTTC	CAWRTGVLSYEQYF
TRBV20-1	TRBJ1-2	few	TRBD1	TGCAGTGCTAGAGATTGGGACAGGGGCCTTATAACCTATGGCTACACCTTC	CSARDWDRGLITYGYTF
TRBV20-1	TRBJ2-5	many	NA	TGCAGTGCTAGATCCGAGACCCAGTACTTC	CSARSETQYF
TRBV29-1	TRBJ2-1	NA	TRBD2	TGCAGCGGGGTAGGACTAGCGATAAATGAGCAGTTCTTC	CSGVGLAINEQFF
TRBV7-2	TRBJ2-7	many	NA	TGTGCCAGCAGCTCTTACAGAAGCTCCTACGAGCAGTACTTC	CASSSYRSSYEQYF
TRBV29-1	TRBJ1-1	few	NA	TGCAGCGTTAACAGAGGGAACACTGAAGCTTTCTTT	CSVNRGNTEAFF
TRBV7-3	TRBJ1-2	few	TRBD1	TGTGCCAGCACCTTGGGAACAGGGGCTAACTATGGCTACACCTTC	CASTLGTGANYGYTF
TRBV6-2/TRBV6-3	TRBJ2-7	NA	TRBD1	TGTGCCAGCAGCGAGCCTTGGACAGGGGGGTCCTACGAGCAGTACTTC	CASSEPWTGGSYEQYF
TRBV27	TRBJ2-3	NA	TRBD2	TGTGCCAGCAGCCCCCGACTAGCGGGACGCACTGCAGATACGCAGTATTTT	CASSPRLAGRTADTQYF
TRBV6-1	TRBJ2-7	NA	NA	TGTGCCAGCAGTGATAGGGACACTAGCTCCTACGAGCAGTACTTC	CASSDRDTSSYEQYF
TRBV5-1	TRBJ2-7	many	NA	TGCGCCAGCAGCTTGGGGCCTAGCATAAGCGAGCAGTACTTC	CASSLGPSISEQYF
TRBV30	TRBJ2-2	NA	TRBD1	TGTGCCTGGAGTTGGGACAGCTCGAACACCGGGGAGCTGTTTTTT	CAWSWDSSNTGELFF
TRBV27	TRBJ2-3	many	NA	TGTGCCAGCAGTTTATTGGCTGGCACAGATACGCAGTATTTT	CASSLLAGTDTQYF
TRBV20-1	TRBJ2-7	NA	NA	TGCAGTGCTAGGCACGGGGAAGACTACGAGCAGTACTTC	CSARHGEDYEQYF
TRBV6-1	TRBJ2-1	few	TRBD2	TGTGCCACCCAACTAGCGGGGGGTATCTACAATGAGCAGTTCTTC	CATQLAGGIYNEQFF
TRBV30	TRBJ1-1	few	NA	TGTGCCTGGGCCTACGACGGTACGTTTATGAACACTGAAGCTTTCTTT	CAWAYDGTFMNTEAFF
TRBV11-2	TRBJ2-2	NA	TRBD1	TGTGCCAGCAGCCACAGGGACAGGGAGAGAACCGGGGAGCTGTTTTTT	CASSHRDRERTGELFF
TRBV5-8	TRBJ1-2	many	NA	TGTGCCAGCAGCCGGGGCAGCTATGGCTACACCTTC	CASSRGSYGYTF
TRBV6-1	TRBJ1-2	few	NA	TGTGCCAGCCTCCGGACAACTTGGGATGGGTATGGCTACACCTTC	CASLRTTWDGYGYTF
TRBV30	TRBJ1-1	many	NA	TGTGCCTGGAGTGTTGGGGATCGCACTGAAGCTTTCTTT	CAWSVGDRTEAFF
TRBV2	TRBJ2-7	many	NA	TGTGCCAGCAAGGGGCGGTACTACGAGCAGTACTTC	CASKGRYYEQYF
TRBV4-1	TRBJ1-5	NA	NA	TGCGCCAGCAGCCAGAACGACGGGACCTACAATCAGCCCCAGCATTTT	CASSQNDGTYNQPQHF
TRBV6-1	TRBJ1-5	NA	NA	TGTGCCAGCAGTCCGGGACGGGGTACGATCCAGCCCCAGCATTTT	CASSPGRGTIQPQHF
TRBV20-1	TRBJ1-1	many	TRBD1	TGCAGTGCGGACAGGGGGAGGTTGAACACTGAAGCTTTCTTT	CSADRGRLNTEAFF
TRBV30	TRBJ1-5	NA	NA	TGTGCCTGGAGTGTATGGACAGAGAATCAGCCCCAGCATTTT	CAWSVWTENQPQHF
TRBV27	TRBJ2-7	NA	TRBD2	TGTGCCAGCAGTTTATCTAGCGGGGATTACGAGCAGTACTTC	CASSLSSGDYEQYF
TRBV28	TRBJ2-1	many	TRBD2	TGTGCCAGCAGTTCCCTAGAGCGGGATGTATCCTACAATGAGCAGTTCTTC	CASSSLERDVSYNEQFF
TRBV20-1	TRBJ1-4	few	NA	TGCAGTGCTAGCCCTCCCGGACCCGCAACTAATGAAAAACTGTTTTTT	CSASPPGPATNEKLFF
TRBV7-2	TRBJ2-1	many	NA	TGTGCCAGCAGCTTAGTCCCCCTCGGGAGAGCGTACAATGAGCAGTTCTTC	CASSLVPLGRAYNEQFF
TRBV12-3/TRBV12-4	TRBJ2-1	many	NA	TGTGCCAGCAGTTTTACCCTGGGGGCGGACAATGAGCAGTTCTTC	CASSFTLGADNEQFF
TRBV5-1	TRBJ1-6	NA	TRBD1	TGCGCCAGCAGCTTTAACCCGCAGGGGGCAGGGGGTTCACCCCTCCACTTT	CASSFNPQGAGGSPLHF
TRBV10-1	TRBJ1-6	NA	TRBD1	TGCGCCAGCAGTTACTTAGGGACAGGGAATTCACCCCTCCACTTT	CASSYLGTGNSPLHF
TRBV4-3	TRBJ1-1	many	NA	TGCGCCAGCAGCCAACTCAGGGGCACTGAAGCTTTCTTT	CASSQLRGTEAFF
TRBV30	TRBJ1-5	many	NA	TGTGCCTGGAGTGTGAGCAGGGGATATCAGCCCCAGCATTTT	CAWSVSRGYQPQHF
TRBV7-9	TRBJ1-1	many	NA	TGTGCCAGCCACCCTGCAGGGCTAGCTGAAGCTTTCTTT	CASHPAGLAEAFF
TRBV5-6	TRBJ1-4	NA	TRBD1	TGTGCCAGCAGCTTTACGGCCAGGGGGCATGAAAAACTGTTTTTT	CASSFTARGHEKLFF
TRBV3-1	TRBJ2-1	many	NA	TGTGCCAGCAGTCCTTTAGAGGGACCACGTGAAGATGAGCAGTTCTTC	CASSPLEGPREDEQFF
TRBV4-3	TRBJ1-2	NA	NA	TGCGCCAGCAGCCAAGAGAGGGGACAAGCAGGCTATGGCTACACCTTC	CASSQERGQAGYGYTF
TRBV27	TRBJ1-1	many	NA	TGTGCCAGCAGCCTGACAGGCGTATGGAACACTGAAGCTTTCTTT	CASSLTGVWNTEAFF
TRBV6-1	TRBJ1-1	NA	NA	TGTGCCAGCAGAGGGCCTGGGGGAGGAACTGAAGCTTTCTTT	CASRGPGGGTEAFF
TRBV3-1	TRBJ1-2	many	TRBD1	TGTGCCAGCAGCCCTTCCCTTCCGGGACAGGCGCCCTATGGCTACACCTTC	CASSPSLPGQAPYGYTF
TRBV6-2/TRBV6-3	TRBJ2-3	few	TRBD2	TGTGCCAGCAGTTCCCCCCTGCGGGGGGGAGCAGATACGCAGTATTTT	CASSSPLRGGADTQYF
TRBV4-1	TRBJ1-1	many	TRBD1	TGCGCCAGCAGCCAAGGACAGGGCTTTACTGAAGCTTTCTTT	CASSQGQGFTEAFF
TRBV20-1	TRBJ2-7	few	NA	TGCAGTGCTAGAGCTGAGCGGTACTCCTACGAGCAGTACTTC	CSARAERYSYEQYF
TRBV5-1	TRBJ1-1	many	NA	TGCGCCAGTACTTACGGGGGGAGCGGCACTGAAGCTTTCTTT	CASTYGGSGTEAFF
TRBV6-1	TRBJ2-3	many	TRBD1	TGTGCCAGCAGTGAAACAGGGGAGTCAGATACGCAGTATTTT	CASSETGESDTQYF
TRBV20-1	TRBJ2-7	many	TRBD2	TGCAGTGCTAGAGAGCCTTACGGGCGGGAGCGCTACGAGCAGTACTTC	CSAREPYGRERYEQYF
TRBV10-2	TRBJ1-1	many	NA	TGCGCCAGCAGTGAGTCGACTCTGGCCACTGAAGCTTTCTTT	CASSESTLATEAFF
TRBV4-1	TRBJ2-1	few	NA	TGCGCCAGCAGCCAGCCCAAGTTCCGGCCCTACAATGAGCAGTTCTTC	CASSQPKFRPYNEQFF
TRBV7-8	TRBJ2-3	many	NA	TGTGCCAGCAGCCGGAGGGGGCAGAGCACAGATACGCAGTATTTT	CASSRRGQSTDTQYF
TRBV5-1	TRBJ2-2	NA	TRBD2	TGCGCCAGCAGCGCGGGGGGACCCTCGGGGGAGCTGTTTTTT	CASSAGGPSGELFF
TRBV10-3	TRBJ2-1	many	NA	TGTGCCATCAGTGAGTCGGAGGCCAACAATGAGCAGTTCTTC	CAISESEANNEQFF